This T cell receptor (beta chain) was sequenced during a study of blood T cell repertoires in COVID-19. About the research overall: The origin of the acute and convalescent COVID-19 samples was the United States, Italy and Spain. T cells, B-cell-depleted T cells, or PBMCs supplied cDNA or gDNA.

In the source study's methods: From reference gene primer amplification, estimates of nucleated cell counts were derived. Method: immunoSEQ multiplex PCR; TCRdb's copy keeps in-frame clones and lacks some. V, J and clone size are taken as reported in that table, and D and trimming were inferred from the DNA itself. Among around 140,000 clones listed, about 80% were seen once. Trimming left V 4 bases short and J 2 bases short, with 14 bases between. The CDR3 spans 15 residues. Germline V gives CDR1 KGHSH, CDR2 LQKENI. This TCR came from a woman in her sixties with acute or convalescent COVID-19. This chain connects TRBV18 to TRBJ1-1, with D possibly being TRBD1 (6 bases). The sample was peripheral blood. The CDR3 here is CASSLKQGSNTEAFF. CDR3 DNA: TGTGCCAGCTCACTTAAACAGGGTTCAAACACTGAAGCTTTCTTT.